Listed below are T cell receptor beta chains from one sample, sequenced in a study of blood T cell repertoires in COVID-19. Here immunoSEQ multiplex PCR was the method, and the copy in TCRdb shows in-frame clones only, minus some. The table includes 150,000 to 200,000 clones, 80% to 90% detected once. The sequenced sample was peripheral blood. The source is a man under 40 with active or convalescent COVID-19. CDR3s include the opening cysteine and the closing phenylalanine or tryptophan. A D gene is named only where the DNA matches it firmly. A row's size may be missing; if present it is once, few, many or a size class.

d_gene	v_gene	abundance	j_gene	CDR3aa	CDR3nt
NA	TRBV30	NA	TRBJ2-3	CAWRREVGTDTQYF	TGTGCCTGGAGAAGGGAGGTGGGCACAGATACGCAGTATTTT
TRBD1	TRBV24-1	NA	TRBJ1-5	CATSGKGAREQHF	TGTGCCACCAGTGGGAAGGGGGCCCGAGAACAGCATTTT
TRBD2	TRBV14	NA	TRBJ2-6	CASSQGFSGGASGANVLTF	TGTGCCAGCAGCCAAGGCTTTAGCGGGGGGGCCTCTGGGGCCAACGTCCTGACTTTC
TRBD1	TRBV18	NA	TRBJ2-5	CASSPGQTGAETQYF	TGTGCCAGCTCACCAGGGCAAACAGGGGCCGAGACCCAGTACTTC
NA	TRBV27	once	TRBJ1-2	CASSLNWQAGYTF	TGTGCCAGCAGTTTAAATTGGCAGGCTGGCTACACCTTC
TRBD2	TRBV5-1	NA	TRBJ2-1	CASSFGGGAQLDEQFF	TGCGCCAGCAGCTTCGGCGGGGGGGCCCAACTAGACGAGCAGTTCTTC
NA	TRBV10-1	NA	TRBJ2-2	CASSDQARVARNTGELFF	TGCGCCAGCAGTGACCAGGCTCGAGTTGCAAGGAACACCGGGGAGCTGTTTTTT
TRBD2	TRBV6-1	NA	TRBJ2-1	CASSEAGGTYNEQFF	TGTGCCAGCAGTGAGGCGGGAGGAACCTACAATGAGCAGTTCTTC
TRBD1	TRBV7-9	NA	TRBJ2-7	CASSSTRTGIMYEQYF	TGTGCCAGCAGCTCTACAAGGACAGGGATCATGTACGAGCAGTACTTC
NA	TRBV7-8	NA	TRBJ1-2	CASSLEGSQGNYGYTF	TGTGCCAGCAGCTTGGAGGGAAGCCAAGGAAACTATGGCTACACCTTC
NA	TRBV19	NA	TRBJ1-3	CASLRTISGNTIYF	TGTGCCAGTCTCAGGACAATCTCTGGAAACACCATATATTTT
NA	TRBV6-2/TRBV6-3	NA	TRBJ2-5	CASSNRGMETQYF	TGTGCCAGCAGTAACCGAGGGATGGAGACCCAGTACTTC
TRBD2	TRBV7-2	NA	TRBJ2-5	CASSYSGGAGETQYF	TGTGCCAGCAGCTATAGCGGGGGGGCCGGGGAGACCCAGTACTTC
NA	TRBV30	once	TRBJ2-1	CAWESSNEQFF	TGTGCCTGGGAAAGCTCGAATGAGCAGTTCTTC
TRBD2	TRBV11-3	NA	TRBJ2-7	CASSAGLAAPGGSYEQYF	TGTGCCAGCAGCGCCGGACTAGCGGCCCCAGGGGGCTCCTACGAGCAGTACTTC
NA	TRBV6-1	NA	TRBJ2-3	CASSEGQATDTQYF	TGTGCCAGCAGTGAAGGACAGGCCACAGATACGCAGTATTTT
TRBD2	TRBV5-6	NA	TRBJ2-3	CASSFRTSGRADTQYF	TGTGCCAGCAGCTTTAGGACTAGCGGGAGGGCAGATACGCAGTATTTT
NA	TRBV6-5	NA	TRBJ2-1	CASIQAARGEQFF	TGTGCCAGCATACAGGCGGCTAGGGGTGAGCAGTTCTTC
TRBD1	TRBV4-1	few	TRBJ1-2	CASSPGQGNYGYTF	TGCGCCAGCAGCCCCGGACAGGGAAACTATGGCTACACCTTC
TRBD1	TRBV18	NA	TRBJ1-4	CASSPLRPGQGARTNEKLFF	TGTGCCAGCTCACCACTGCGACCGGGACAGGGGGCTCGCACTAATGAAAAACTGTTTTTT
TRBD1	TRBV10-3	many	TRBJ1-2	CAISRQGARIGYTF	TGTGCCATCAGCAGACAGGGGGCGAGAATTGGCTACACCTTC
NA	TRBV7-2	NA	TRBJ2-3	CASSPLVTGTDTQYF	TGTGCCAGCAGCCCCCTCGTGACTGGCACAGATACGCAGTATTTT
TRBD1	TRBV28	NA	TRBJ2-5	CASSSSGTGLQETQYF	TGTGCCAGCAGTTCCTCCGGGACAGGACTTCAAGAGACCCAGTACTTC
NA	TRBV5-1	NA	TRBJ1-2	CASSLYRPNYGYTF	TGCGCCAGCAGCTTGTACAGGCCAAATTATGGCTACACCTTC
TRBD2	TRBV10-3	NA	TRBJ2-3	CAISASGLANTDTQYF	TGTGCCATCAGTGCCTCCGGACTAGCAAACACAGATACGCAGTATTTT
NA	TRBV6-5	NA	TRBJ1-4	CATNHLGATNEKLFF	TGTGCCACCAATCATCTCGGTGCAACTAATGAAAAACTGTTTTTT
TRBD2	TRBV9	NA	TRBJ2-6	CASSVARGGLSSGANVLTF	TGTGCCAGCAGCGTAGCTCGCGGGGGGCTAAGCTCTGGGGCCAACGTCCTGACTTTC